This T cell receptor beta chain came from a study of CDR3 diversity in severe acne. One entry per CDR3 protein, called by TCRdb with MiXCR from the PCR reads. The sample contains about 100,000 distinct CDR3 sequences, roughly half of which appear only once. Many counts were recorded for this clonotype. The source material was blood. This TCR was sampled from a male donor with acne.

The DNA for the CDR3 is TGTGCCACCAGTGACATTGGGGGGGGATGGACAGATACGCAGTATTTT. It translates to CATSDIGGGWTDTQYF. The chain joins TRBV24-1 to TRBJ2-3; TRBD2 matches 7 bases. This CDR3 is 16 amino acids long. The ends lost 4 bases at V and 3 bases at J; junction bases unmatched: 9. The germline CDR1 and CDR2 sequences are KGHDR and SFDVKD.